These 27 T cell receptor beta chains came from one sample sequenced in a study of blood T cell repertoires in COVID-19. TCRdb's copy holds only in-frame clones and misses some; the assay was immunoSEQ multiplex PCR. The profile shows about 99,000 clones, about 80% of them singletons. Sequencing was performed on peripheral blood. Receptors were obtained from a woman of 80 years or more with active or convalescent COVID-19.

This clone was detected only a few times. This chain joins TRBV2 and TRBJ1-6; D is possibly TRBD1 (5 bases). CDR3 length equals 15 residues. In germline, CDR1 is SNHLY, CDR2 FYNNEI. V gave up 4 bases and J gave up 9 bases, with 16 bases separating them. CDR3 DNA: TGTGCCAGCAGTGCTTTGCAGGGTGAGGCTTCACCCCTCCACTTT. Amino acid sequence: CASSALQGEASPLHF.

The J gene is TRBJ2-2, the V gene TRBV11-2, with 9 positions matching TRBD2. The CDR3 consists of 16 residues. CDR1 is SGHAT, CDR2 FQNNGV, per germline. After removal of 8 bases from V and 3 bases from J, the junction contained 10 bases not matched to a gene. In DNA, the CDR3 is TGTGCCAGCTTACTGGGTAGCGGGGGATACACCGGGGAGCTGTTTTTT. Translated: CASLLGSGGYTGELFF. Looking up the rest from reference TRBV11-2 and TRBJ2-2 gives the full variable domain: EAGVAQSPRYKIIEKRQSVAFWCNPISGHATLYWYQQILGQGPKLLIQFQNNGVVDDSQLPKDRFSAERLKGVDSTLKIQPAKLEDSAVYLCASLLGSGGYTGELFFGEGSRLTVL.

The chain has TRBV19 and TRBJ1-5; TRBD1 matches at 7 bases. Looked up from germline, CDR1 is LNHDA and CDR2 is SQIVND (reference sequence). This CDR3 comprises 14 residues. V trimming: 5 bases; J trimming: 1 base; junction bases outside the gene matches: 2. The chain's CDR3 is CASSGTVSNQPQHF. DNA for the CDR3: TGTGCCAGTAGTGGGACAGTGAGCAATCAGCCCCAGCATTTT.

This chain links TRBV3-1 (or the pseudogene TRBV3-2) with TRBJ2-2, with D perhaps TRBD2 (6 bases). From germline, CDR1 is LGHDT and CDR2 YNNKEL (reference sequence). CDR3 length equals 19 residues. Trimming pared 1 base from V and 0 bases from J, leaving 18 bases between. In DNA, the CDR3 is TGTGCCAGCAGCCAAGCGATGTGGAGGGGCTCAACGAACACCGGGGAGCTGTTTTTT. It codes for CASSQAMWRGSTNTGELFF.

In its sample, this clone was seen once. The chain is built from TRBV24-1 and TRBJ2-7, with TRBD1 matching 7 bases. Germline CDR1 reads KGHDR; CDR2 reads SFDVKD. The length of the CDR3 is 16 residues. Trimming at V came to 3 bases and at J to 1 base, leaving 8 bases not matched to a gene. As DNA, the CDR3 is TGTGCCACCAGTGATGGAAAACAGGGGCCATCCTACGAGCAGTACTTC. Translating gives CATSDGKQGPSYEQYF.

This clone showed up just a few times. The chain combines TRBV30 with TRBJ1-6; D remains unclear. V gave up 3 bases and J gave up 7 bases, with 7 bases separating them. Germline assignment: CDR1 GTSNPN and CDR2 SVGIG (reference sequence). The CDR3 is made up of 12 amino acids. The CDR3 DNA reads TGTGCCTGGAGCTTCGGGAATTCACCCCTCCACTTT. This gives the protein CAWSFGNSPLHF.

The rearrangement joins TRBV19 to TRBJ2-5; 7 bases line up with TRBD2. The V gene end was trimmed by 3 bases and the J gene end by 3 bases; junction bases not matched to a gene: 7. The CDR3 contains 15 residues. Looked up from germline, CDR1 is LNHDA and CDR2 is SQIVND (reference sequence). CDR3 in DNA: TGTGCCAGTAGTATTTTTGGGGGGGGGAAAGAGACCCAGTACTTC. Translated, it gives CASSIFGGGKETQYF.

The rearrangement joins TRBV4-1 to TRBJ1-5; 11 positions match TRBD1. The germline gives CDR1 MGHRA, CDR2 YSYEKL. CDR3 size: 17 residues. The V and J ends lost 3 bases and 4 bases, in that order; junction bases with no gene match: 8. CDR3 sequence reads: CASSHGGTGGANQPQHF. The CDR3 coding sequence is TGCGCCAGCAGCCACGGGGGGACAGGGGGGGCGAATCAGCCCCAGCATTTT.

This clone turned up a few times. This sequence joins TRBV30 and TRBJ1-5; D perhaps matches TRBD1 (5 bases). CDR1 and CDR2 (germline): GTSNPN, SVGIG (reference sequence). V lost 8 bases and J lost 3, with 14 bases in between. This CDR3 has 13 amino acids. This CDR3 is CARGTFDNQPQHF. CDR3 bases: TGTGCCCGGGGGACTTTTGACAATCAGCCCCAGCATTTT.

This clone has just one count. CDR3 sequence reads: CASSLDAGTVNEKLFF. In DNA, the CDR3 is TGTGCCAGCAGCTTAGATGCAGGGACAGTTAATGAAAAACTGTTTTTT. V usage is TRBV11-2 and J usage is TRBJ1-4; 7 bases match TRBD1. The CDR3 is 16 amino acids. Germline CDR1 and CDR2: SGHAT and FQNNGV. J gave up 4 bases and V 0 bases, and 5 bases lay outside the gene matches.

The V call is TRBV5-1, the J call TRBJ2-5; possibly TRBD2 for D (6 bases). Germline values: CDR1 SGHRS, CDR2 YFSETQ. V lost 5 bases to trimming and J lost 7 bases, with 18 bases between them. There are 14 residues in the CDR3. CDR3 sequence (DNA): TGCGCCAGCAGGGCGGACGGGACTGTAGGGACCCAGTACTTC. Encoded protein: CASRADGTVGTQYF.

The chain employs TRBV7-3 and TRBJ2-2; a weak D match, TRBD1 (5 bases). Trimming took 4 bases from V and 6 from J, leaving 9 bases between them. The CDR3 totals 13 residues. Germline lookup yields CDR1 SGHTA and CDR2 FQGTGA. Here the CDR3 DNA reads TGTGCCAGCAGCTGGACAACCCCCGGGGAGCTGTTTTTT. Amino acid sequence: CASSWTTPGELFF.

A few counts support this clone. The chain uses TRBV19 and TRBJ2-3; D is undetermined. V was shortened by 0 bases and J by 4 bases, with 2 bases between the two germline ends. Germline CDR1 and CDR2: LNHDA and SQIVND (reference sequence). CDR3 size: 12 residues. The CDR3 DNA sequence: TGTGCCAGTAGTATAGACGCAGATACGCAGTATTTT. It codes for CASSIDADTQYF.

This clone was recorded a few times. The J gene is TRBJ2-3, the V gene TRBV20-1; the D gene is possibly TRBD1 (6 bases). CDR3 length: 11 residues. Germline CDR1 and CDR2: DFQATT and SNEGSKA (reference sequence). V lost 3 bases and J 10 bases, leaving 11 bases between the germline ends. The CDR3 loop is CSARDREAQYF. For the CDR3, the DNA is TGCAGTGCTAGGGACAGAGAGGCGCAGTATTTT.

The genes are TRBV7-2 and TRBJ2-1, with 10 bases matching TRBD2. CDR1 is SGHTA, CDR2 FQGNSA, per germline. Losses at the gene ends were 5 bases for V and 2 bases for J; bases not matched to a gene: 3. The CDR3 totals 15 residues. The CDR3 loop reads CASSPTSGAYNEQFF. CDR3 bases: TGTGCCAGCAGCCCCACTAGCGGGGCCTACAATGAGCAGTTCTTC.

J is TRBJ2-7 and V is TRBV21-1; the table gives TRBD2 as D, unverified against the DNA. TRBV21-1 has pseudogene status. This CDR3 has 19 amino acids. The CDR3 nucleotides are TGTGCCAGCAGCATCCACGGGACAGGGAAAGCGGGAGGTTCGTACGAGCAGTACTTC. This sequence encodes CASSIHGTGKAGGSYEQYF.

V and J are TRBV11-2 and TRBJ2-5; D unresolved. V lost 3 bases and J 1 base, leaving 9 bases between the germline ends. Germline loops: CDR1 SGHAT, CDR2 FQNNGV. The CDR3 has 14 amino acids. The CDR3 protein is CASSLGLTQETQYF. The CDR3 DNA is TGTGCCAGCAGCTTGGGCCTAACCCAAGAGACCCAGTACTTC.

This clone came up a few times. The rearrangement uses TRBV21-1 and TRBJ1-3; the tabulated D call, TRBD1, remains unverified against the DNA. TRBV21-1 is designated a pseudogene. The CDR3 extends over 20 amino acids. CDR3 DNA sequence: TGTGCCAGCAGCAAAAGCTCCCCGGGACAGGGGGCTCAAGGCCCTGACACCATATATTTT. Translated: CASSKSSPGQGAQGPDTIYF.

This chain joins TRBV19 and TRBJ1-2; TRBD1 aligns across 9 bases. This CDR3 region has 17 residues. Per the germline V gene, CDR1 is LNHDA and CDR2 is SQIVND (reference sequence). The V gene end was trimmed by 6 bases and the J gene end by 2 bases; junction bases not matched to a gene: 13. The CDR3: CASRTGTGLNTNYGYTF. The CDR3 DNA reads TGTGCCAGTAGGACCGGGACAGGGCTCAATACAAACTATGGCTACACCTTC.

The chain joins TRBV6-5 to TRBJ1-3; 10 bases are shared with TRBD1. Germline values: CDR1 MNHEY, CDR2 SVGAGI. The CDR3 length is 15 residues. With V trimmed by 5 bases and J by 7 bases, 8 bases remained unmatched. The CDR3 here is CASSRPGQGSNTIYF. In DNA, the CDR3 is TGTGCCAGCAGTCGACCGGGACAGGGGTCGAACACCATATATTTT.

The chain recombines TRBV6-2 or TRBV6-3 with TRBJ2-7, with D maybe TRBD1 (7 bases). This CDR3 is 18 amino acids long. Deletions cut 6 bases from V and 3 bases from J, with 27 bases between. CDR1 and CDR2 from the germline V gene are MNHEY and SVGEGT. The CDR3 DNA reads as TGTGCCAGCAGCCCGCCCGGGGCAGGGGGGCACAGAAACTACGAGCAGTACTTC. This encodes CASSPPGAGGHRNYEQYF.

This clone was detected only once. V is TRBV5-1 and J is TRBJ1-6; 9 nucleotides agree with TRBD1. V dropped 4 bases and J dropped 9; count of bases not matched to a gene: 8. The germline gives CDR1 SGHRS, CDR2 YFSETQ. The CDR3 is 15 amino acids. The CDR3 DNA is TGCGCCAGCAGCCCGCGGACAGGGGTCATTTCACCCCTCCACTTT. Translating it yields CASSPRTGVISPLHF.

The CDR3 here is CASISLWTGGETQYF. Here the CDR3 DNA reads TGTGCCAGCATTTCACTCTGGACAGGGGGAGAGACCCAGTACTTC. The chain joins TRBV6-5 to TRBJ2-5, with 10 positions matching TRBD1. The CDR3 totals 15 residues. Germline V gives CDR1 MNHEY, CDR2 SVGAGI. Unmatched junction bases numbered 9, after V lost 7 bases and J lost 4 bases.

The chain joins TRBV5-4 to TRBJ1-1, with D tentatively TRBD1 (6 bases). Trimming took 2 bases from V and 0 from J, leaving 8 bases between them. This CDR3 comprises 14 residues. In germline, CDR1 is SGHNT, CDR2 YYREEE (reference sequence). CDR3 sequence reads: CASSLGGMNTEAFF. DNA for the CDR3: TGTGCCAGCAGCTTAGGGGGAATGAACACTGAAGCTTTCTTT.

This chain joins TRBV29-1 and TRBJ2-1; 7 bases map to TRBD2. Trimming at V came to 4 bases and at J to 4 bases, leaving 10 bases not matched to a gene. Germline V gene data show CDR1 as SQVTM and CDR2 as ANQGSEA. The CDR3 has 15 residues. Here the CDR3 reads CSVAFPGGSYNEQFF. For the CDR3, the DNA is TGCAGCGTTGCTTTCCCGGGGGGATCATACAATGAGCAGTTCTTC.

This chain joins TRBV19 and TRBJ1-5, with TRBD1 matching 7 bases. Unmatched junction bases numbered 8, after V lost 5 bases and J lost 1 base. Germline-derived CDR1 and CDR2 are LNHDA and SQIVND (reference sequence). The CDR3 totals 16 residues. CDR3 sequence (DNA): TGTGCCAGTAGTTTACTAAACAGGGGAAGCAATCAGCCCCAGCATTTT. This translates into CASSLLNRGSNQPQHF.

The chain is built from TRBV6-5 and TRBJ2-2; tentative D call: TRBD2 (7 bases). This CDR3 has 15 residues. CDR1 and CDR2 from the germline V gene are MNHEY and SVGAGI. V shed 11 bases and J shed 3 bases, with 19 bases lying between them. DNA for the CDR3: TGTGCCGGAACCTGGGGGGGGGCCGACACCGGGGAGCTGTTTTTT. Protein product: CAGTWGGADTGELFF.